These 29 T cell receptor beta chains share one sample of origin, sequenced in a study of CD8+CD57+ T cells in acquired aplastic anemia (dated by TCRdb to 2016 to 2018). The instrument was an Illumina HiSeq 2000. Profiling of TCR beta VDJ combinations and CDR3 sequences used genomic DNA as the template. The public reads were run again by TCRdb, first through fastp at Q25 and then through MiXCR, and only productive beta chains were kept. Rows are combined by CDR3 protein, so each entry shows the most common genes and DNA. The sample profile shows about 190,000 distinct CDR3 sequences; 50% to 75% of them were found once. The ten largest make up roughly 46% of the sample. Sequenced sample: sorted CD4+, CD8+, or CD8+CD57+ T cells (not recorded which) from PBMCs. The receptors come from a human donor with severe aplastic anemia or a healthy control (not recorded which).

This chain uses TRBV19 with TRBJ1-4; TRBD1 is a possible D gene (6 bases). The CDR3 is 16 amino acids. V was shortened by 3 bases and J by 7 bases, with 18 bases between the two germline ends. Germline values: CDR1 LNHDA, CDR2 SQIVND (reference sequence). CDR3 region: CASSMKIGGAGEKLFF. Here the CDR3 DNA reads TGTGCCAGTAGTATGAAGATCGGGGGGGCTGGTGAAAAACTGTTTTTT. Full variable domain (rest looked up from reference TRBV19 and TRBJ1-4): DGGITQSPKYLFRKEGQNVTLSCEQNLNHDAMYWYRQDPGQGLRLIYYSQIVNDFQKGDIAEGYSVSREKKESFPLTVTSAQKNPTAFYLCASSMKIGGAGEKLFFGSGTQLSVL.

The chain has TRBV20-1 and TRBJ2-7; 7 bases match TRBD2. Germline CDR1 and CDR2: DFQATT and SNEGSKA (reference sequence). The CDR3 is 13 residues long. Trimming cost V 3 bases and J 9 bases; bases outside gene matches: 11. CDR3 loop: CSASISSGVGQYF. The CDR3 DNA reads TGCAGTGCTAGCATTTCAAGCGGGGTAGGGCAGTACTTC.

J is TRBJ2-7 and V is TRBV2, with TRBD2 identical over 7 bases. Unmatched junction bases numbered 6, after V lost 4 bases and J lost 3 bases. Per the germline V gene, CDR1 is SNHLY and CDR2 is FYNNEI. CDR3 size: 14 residues. CDR3 in amino acids: CASSASSGNYEQYF. CDR3 nucleotides: TGTGCCAGCAGTGCCTCTAGCGGAAACTACGAGCAGTACTTC. Full variable domain (remainder filled in from reference TRBV2 and TRBJ2-7): EPEVTQTPSHQVTQMGQEVILRCVPISNHLYFYWYRQILGQKVEFLVSFYNNEISEKSEIFDDQFSVERPDGSNFTLKIRSTKLEDSAMYFCASSASSGNYEQYFGPGTRLTVT.

This clonotype was observed at least ten times. The chain carries TRBV9 and TRBJ2-3; 11 nucleotides agree with TRBD2. V trimming: 4 bases; J trimming: 4 bases; junction bases outside the gene matches: 5. Germline V gives CDR1 SGDLS, CDR2 YYNGEE. The CDR3 runs to 15 residues. CDR3 sequence (DNA): TGTGCCAGCAGCCAACTAGCGGGGGAGGCAGATACGCAGTATTTT. It encodes CASSQLAGEADTQYF.

The chain recombines TRBV29-1 with TRBJ2-5; 7 bases are shared with TRBD1. Germline V lookup: CDR1 SQVTM, CDR2 ANQGSEA. With 8 bases clipped from V and 2 bases from J, the junction kept 5 bases outside the gene matches. The CDR3 extends over 12 amino acids. The CDR3 DNA reads TGCAGCACCACACAGGGGCAAGAGACCCAGTACTTC. Protein product: CSTTQGQETQYF.

The CDR3 reads CASSFLRHEQYF. DNA for the CDR3: TGTGCCAGCAGCTTCCTCCGACACGAGCAGTACTTC. This chain connects TRBV7-2 to TRBJ2-7, with D unclear. The germline V and J ends were trimmed by 3 bases and 5 bases, with 8 bases remaining between them. The CDR3 totals 12 residues. Germline CDR1 is SGHTA and CDR2 is FQGNSA.

This clonotype was picked up one time. The chain uses TRBV2 and TRBJ2-7; TRBD2 aligns across 15 bases. This CDR3 spans 14 amino acids. V dropped 7 bases and J dropped 6; count of bases not matched to a gene: 4. Germline CDR1 reads SNHLY; CDR2 reads FYNNEI. CDR3 amino acids: CASNGLAGGGEQYF. CDR3 nucleotide sequence: TGTGCCAGCAATGGACTAGCGGGGGGGGGCGAGCAGTACTTC.

The chain joins TRBV10-3 to TRBJ2-1; TRBD1 agrees at 8 bases. The junction had 17 bases not matched to a gene; V was cut back by 5 bases and J by 5 bases. Germline CDR1 is ENHRY and CDR2 is SYGVKD. The CDR3 covers 18 residues. As DNA, the CDR3 is TGTGCCATCAGTACCACCCTCAGGGGGCAAGGAGAGCACAATGAGCAGTTCTTC. This gives the protein CAISTTLRGQGEHNEQFF.

The chain employs TRBV9 and TRBJ1-1; perhaps TRBD1 as D (5 bases). Germline-derived CDR1 and CDR2 are SGDLS and YYNGEE. This CDR3 region has 15 residues. V was trimmed by 3 bases and J by 1 base, leaving 13 bases between them. CDR3 in amino acids: CASSAARTPNTEAFF. CDR3 bases: TGTGCCAGCAGCGCGGCCCGGACACCGAACACTGAAGCTTTCTTT. Combining the CDR3 with reference TRBV9 and TRBJ1-1 gives the whole variable domain DSGVTQTPKHLITATGQRVTLRCSPRSGDLSVYWYQQSLDQGLQFLIQYYNGEERAKGNILERFSAQQFPDLHSELNLSSLELGDSALYFCASSAARTPNTEAFFGQGTRLTVV.

The V gene is TRBV20-1, the J gene TRBJ1-6; no reliable D call. This CDR3 is built from 15 residues. Germline V gene sequence: CDR1 DFQATT, CDR2 SNEGSKA (reference sequence). V was shortened by 0 bases and J by 7 bases, with 13 bases between the two germline ends. The CDR3 loop is CSARDLGFRNSPLHF. CDR3 nucleotides: TGCAGTGCTAGAGATTTGGGGTTCAGGAATTCACCCCTCCACTTT.

V usage is TRBV7-2 and J usage is TRBJ2-7; tentatively, D is TRBD2 (7 bases). The germline CDR1 and CDR2 sequences are SGHTA and FQGNSA. This CDR3 region has 13 residues. V shed 4 bases and J shed 6 bases, with 13 bases lying between them. For the CDR3, the DNA is TGTGCCAGCAGCTCGGGGGGCGGGGGCGAGCAGTACTTC. Its protein product is CASSSGGGGEQYF.

The CDR3: CAWGAGTYEQYF. CDR3 bases: TGTGCCTGGGGGGCAGGGACCTACGAGCAGTACTTC. The rearrangement links TRBV30 to TRBJ2-7, with D possibly TRBD1 on 5 matching bases. The germline V gene has CDR1 GTSNPN and CDR2 SVGIG (reference sequence). V lost 5 bases to trimming and J lost 2 bases, with 10 bases between them. The CDR3 contains 12 residues.

In its sample, this clonotype was seen a few times. This chain connects TRBV7-8 to TRBJ2-7; tentatively, D is TRBD1 (5 bases). V was pared by 5 bases and J by 1 base, with 15 bases between. This CDR3 contains 15 residues. The germline CDR1 and CDR2 sequences are SGHVS and FQNEAQ. For the CDR3, the DNA is TGTGCCAGCAGCCACGGCACAGGTCCTTCCTACGAGCAGTACGTC. Protein sequence: CASSHGTGPSYEQYV.

In regard to this clonotype: A junction boundary mismatches the germline segment, possibly from a read error. This rearrangement joins TRBV5-6 to TRBJ2-7, with D possibly being TRBD1 (6 bases). The CDR3 covers 15 residues. Germline-derived CDR1 and CDR2 are SGHDT and YYEEEE. CDR3 amino acids: CASRLWTEVPYERYF. Written as DNA, the CDR3 is TGTGCCAGCAGATTGTGGACAGAGGTCCCCTACGAGCGGTACTTC. The full variable domain, completed using reference TRBV5-6 and TRBJ2-7, is DAGVTQSPTHLIKTRGQQVTLRCSPKSGHDTVSWYQQALGQGPQFIFQYYEEEERQRGNFPDRFSGHQFPNYSSELNVNALLLGDSALYLCASRLWTEVPYERYFGPGTRLTVT.

The V call is TRBV11-2, the J call TRBJ1-5; D uncertain. V was trimmed by 1 base and J by 8 bases, leaving 9 bases between them. The CDR3 is 13 amino acids. Germline CDR1 is SGHAT and CDR2 is FQNNGV. The CDR3 spells CASSLGVVEPQHF. CDR3 DNA sequence: TGTGCCAGCAGCTTAGGGGTAGTGGAGCCCCAGCATTTT.

Notes on this clonotype: One base away lies a much larger clone, so this may be a sequencing read error. The genes are TRBV13 and TRBJ2-5, with 7 nucleotides matching TRBD1. Germline CDR1 reads PRHDT; CDR2 reads FYEKMQ (reference sequence). The CDR3 covers 13 residues. The V segment lost 8 bases and the J segment 3 bases; nucleotides outside the gene matches: 6. The CDR3 region is CASGRGQKETQYF. In DNA form, the CDR3 reads TGTGCCAGCGGCAGGGGACAGAAAGAGACCCAGTACTTC.

The J gene is TRBJ2-7, the V gene TRBV12-3 or TRBV12-4, with 10 bases aligning to TRBD1. Trimming removed 5 bases from V and 6 bases from J; junction bases left unmatched: 19. This CDR3 is 18 amino acids long. The CDR3 nucleotides read TGTGCCAGCAGTCCGACCGGGACAGGGGCGGGTTGGGCTGGCGAGCAGTACTTC. Translating it yields CASSPTGTGAGWAGEQYF.

The chain is built from TRBV2 and TRBJ1-2, with a possible D match to TRBD1 (5 bases). The CDR3 is 11 residues long. CDR1 SNHLY and CDR2 FYNNEI come from the germline V gene. Trimming cost V 11 bases and J 8 bases, with 15 bases left between them. The CDR3 loop reads CAAVRGAGYTF. In nucleotides, the CDR3 is TGTGCCGCCGTACGGGGCGCAGGCTACACCTTC.

The CDR3: CSARDLAGTQYNEQFF. DNA of the CDR3: TGCAGTGCTAGAGATCTAGCGGGGACCCAATACAATGAGCAGTTCTTC. The V and J genes are TRBV20-1 and TRBJ2-1, with TRBD2 identical over 9 bases. CDR3 length: 16 residues. J was trimmed by 4 bases and V by 0 bases; bases with no gene match: 7. Germline V gene lookup returns CDR1 DFQATT and CDR2 SNEGSKA (reference sequence).

This clonotype was seen many times. CDR3 in DNA: TGTGCCAGCACTCCACCCCAAAGCTCCTACAATGAGCAGTTCTTC. Protein product: CASTPPQSSYNEQFF. This chain connects TRBV2 to TRBJ2-1; unclear D gene. This CDR3 is built from 15 residues. Germline lookup yields CDR1 SNHLY and CDR2 FYNNEI. Trimming removed 7 bases from V and 0 bases from J, with 13 bases in between.

The sample holds one count of this clonotype. V usage is TRBV7-8 and J usage is TRBJ1-2; D is unresolved. In germline, CDR1 is SGHVS, CDR2 FQNEAQ. The CDR3 runs to 13 residues. V dropped 5 bases and J dropped 4 bases, with 11 bases sitting between them. In nucleotides, the CDR3 is TGTGCCAGCAGCCGGGGTGTGGGCTATGGCTACACCTTC. Amino acids: CASSRGVGYGYTF.

This clonotype was counted only a few times. This chain links TRBV4-1 with TRBJ2-7; the match to TRBD1 covers 7 bases. The trim removed 1 base at V and 6 bases at J, leaving 6 bases unmatched. Germline CDR1 reads MGHRA; CDR2 reads YSYEKL. This CDR3 has 14 amino acids. CDR3 DNA: TGCGCCAGCAGCCAAGGTACAGGGGTTAGCGAGCAGTACTTC. Protein product: CASSQGTGVSEQYF.

This clonotype was seen many times. V gene TRBV6-5 combines with J gene TRBJ2-1, with 10 bases matching TRBD2. This CDR3 has 15 residues. V was clipped by 3 bases and J by 7 bases; unmatched bases: 6. The germline CDR1 and CDR2 sequences are MNHEY and SVGAGI. CDR3 protein: CASSYASGGDNEQFF. As DNA, the CDR3 is TGTGCCAGCAGTTATGCTAGCGGGGGAGATAATGAGCAGTTCTTC.

This clonotype came up a few times. This chain joins TRBV24-1 and TRBJ2-2, with D unclear. The germline gives CDR1 KGHDR, CDR2 SFDVKD. This CDR3 has 14 residues. The germline V and J ends were trimmed by 5 bases and 3 bases, with 9 bases remaining between them. CDR3 bases: TGTGCCACCAGTGGTCACGTCGACACCGGGGAGCTGTTTTTT. Translation gives CATSGHVDTGELFF.

This chain joins TRBV7-3 and TRBJ1-1, with D perhaps matching TRBD1 (5 bases). The CDR3 length is 13 residues. CDR1 is SGHTA and CDR2 is FQGTGA in the germline V gene. With 8 bases removed from V and 2 bases from J, the gap between germline ends came to 12 bases. CDR3 sequence (DNA): TGTGCCAGCGGCCGGGACGGTAACACTGAAGCTTTCTTT. Translated, it gives CASGRDGNTEAFF.

This clonotype was detected only a few times. The chain has TRBV27 and TRBJ1-5, with D unresolved. CDR3 length: 16 amino acids. V was pared by 1 base and J by 0 bases, with 10 bases between. CDR1 MNHEY and CDR2 SMNVEV come from the germline V gene (reference sequence). DNA for the CDR3: TGTGCCAGCAGTTTATTTGGCTCTTATAGCAATCAGCCCCAGCATTTT. Translated: CASSLFGSYSNQPQHF.

This sequence joins TRBV20-1 and TRBJ2-1, with 7 positions matching TRBD2. With V trimmed by 0 bases and J by 8 bases, 7 bases remained unmatched. Germline V gene data show CDR1 as DFQATT and CDR2 as SNEGSKA (reference sequence). The CDR3 extends over 14 amino acids. CDR3 protein: CSARDGEGRDEQFF. Written as DNA, the CDR3 is TGCAGTGCTAGAGATGGGGAGGGGAGGGATGAGCAGTTCTTC.

The J gene is TRBJ2-7, the V gene TRBV27; a possible D gene is TRBD1 (6 bases). From germline, CDR1 is MNHEY and CDR2 SMNVEV (reference sequence). The CDR3 runs 13 residues. Between the trimmed V and J ends, which lost 6 bases and 0 bases, there was a span of 9 bases. CDR3 loop: CASRKTGSYEQYF. The CDR3 DNA reads TGTGCCAGCAGAAAGACAGGCTCCTACGAGCAGTACTTC.

The sample holds many counts of this clonotype. V gene TRBV4-3 combines with J gene TRBJ2-2; TRBD1 aligns across 10 bases. CDR1 and CDR2 (germline): LGHNA, YSLEER. CDR3 length: 17 amino acids. With V trimmed by 2 bases and J by 7 bases, 10 bases remained unmatched. In nucleotides, the CDR3 is TGCGCCAGCAGCCAACCCCGGGACAGGGGTTCTAGCGGGGAGCTGTTTTTT. This sequence encodes CASSQPRDRGSSGELFF.